This T cell receptor beta chain stems from a study of blood T cell repertoires in COVID-19. The CDR3 has 15 amino acids. Germline-derived CDR1 and CDR2 are SGHRS and YFSETQ. Germline trimming cut 4 bases from V and 6 bases from J; bases unmatched to any gene: 7. Sequencing was performed with immunoSEQ multiplex PCR; in TCRdb, only in-frame clones are kept and a portion is missing. The data hold 490,000 or so clones, with more than 85% observed a single time. This chain links TRBV5-1 with TRBJ1-6; 7 bases are a match to TRBD1. The specimen sequenced was PBMCs or T cells enriched from blood (not recorded which). This receptor was taken from a woman in her sixties who had recovered from COVID-19. The DNA of the CDR3 is TGCGCCAGCAGCCCATTGACAGGGACTAATTCACCCCTCCACTTT. Protein product: CASSPLTGTNSPLHF.